A selection of T cell receptor beta chains follows, all from one sample in a study of post-analysis software for immune sequencing data. TCRdb fed the PCR reads into MiXCR, producing one record per CDR3 protein. Seen here are roughly 600,000 distinct CDR3 sequences, 44% observed once, and the top ten hold about 1.8%. Source material: blood. Source of these receptors: a girl aged 5-17 years with multiple sclerosis. Each CDR3 is given with its conserved first and last residue. A D gene is named only where the DNA matches it firmly. The size of a clone is reported for some rows only, either as once, few or many, or as a class for expanded clones.

len | d_gene | j_gene | v_gene | abundance | CDR3nt | CDR3aa
16 | TRBD1 | TRBJ2-1 | TRBV5-1 | NA | TGCGCCAGCAGCTTGGCTTCCGACAGGGGATACAATGAGCAGTTCTTC | CASSLASDRGYNEQFF
14 | NA | TRBJ2-1 | TRBV25-1 | NA | TGTGCCAGCAGTCCTTTACGGAGTTTTAGTGAGCAGTTCTTC | CASSPLRSFSEQFF
17 | TRBD2 | TRBJ2-5 | TRBV7-2 | once | TGTGCCAGCAGCTTATCGGGACTAGCGGGAGGAGGGGAGACCCAGTACTTC | CASSLSGLAGGGETQYF
16 | TRBD1 | TRBJ2-7 | TRBV6-5 | NA | TGTGCCAGCAGTCCCACGCCGGACAGGGGGCTCGGGGAGCAGTACTTC | CASSPTPDRGLGEQYF
13 | TRBD1 | TRBJ2-7 | TRBV7-9 | few | TGTGCCAGCAGCGGGGACAGGGAGTACGAGCAGTACTTC | CASSGDREYEQYF
17 | NA | TRBJ1-5 | TRBV7-8 | few | TGTGCCAGCAGCTTAGGAGACTTTTACCTTAGCAATCAGCCCCAGCATTTT | CASSLGDFYLSNQPQHF
12 | NA | TRBJ1-2 | TRBV12-3/TRBV12-4 | once | TGTGCCAGCAGTTTCGGGGCCTATGGCTACACCTTC | CASSFGAYGYTF
15 | TRBD2 | TRBJ2-7 | TRBV5-1 | NA | TGCGCCAGCAGCTTGGGAGGGAGGGCGACCTACGAGCAGTACTTC | CASSLGGRATYEQYF
14 | NA | TRBJ2-1 | TRBV29-1 | NA | TGCAGCGTTGAGGGCGAGAGGCCCCACAATGAGCAGTTCTTC | CSVEGERPHNEQFF
15 | NA | TRBJ2-1 | TRBV5-1 | NA | TGCGCCAGCAGCTTGGGTCGGACCGTTTTGGGTGAGCAGTTCTTC | CASSLGRTVLGEQFF
15 | NA | TRBJ1-6 | TRBV5-1 | few | TGCGCCAGCAGCTTGGTACAGGGAGGAAATTCACCCCTCCACTTT | CASSLVQGGNSPLHF
12 | TRBD1 | TRBJ2-7 | TRBV20-1 | few | TGCAGTGCCATGGACAGGTCCTACGAGCAGTACTTC | CSAMDRSYEQYF
13 | NA | TRBJ2-7 | TRBV3-1 | few | TGTGCCAGCTCCCAAGGGGCCTTTTACGAGCAGTACTTC | CASSQGAFYEQYF
13 | NA | TRBJ2-3 | TRBV12-3/TRBV12-4 | few | TGTGCCAGCAGTTACAGGGAACCAGATACGCAGTATTTT | CASSYREPDTQYF
17 | TRBD1 | TRBJ1-5 | TRBV5-6 | once | TGTGCCAGCAGCTTGTGGTCAGGACAGGGGTACAATCAGCCCCAGCATTTT | CASSLWSGQGYNQPQHF
15 | NA | TRBJ2-5 | TRBV5-1 | many | TGTGCTAGCAGCTTCGGCAGGGGATCCCAAGAGACCCAGTACTTC | CASSFGRGSQETQYF
15 | NA | TRBJ2-1 | TRBV30 | few | TGCGCCTGGAGTGAGCCGGGTCGGGATTACAATGAGCAGTTCTTC | CAWSEPGRDYNEQFF
13 | NA | TRBJ1-2 | TRBV12-3/TRBV12-4 | NA | TGTGCCTGCAAGAGCAACGTTAACTATGGCTACACCTTC | CACKSNVNYGYTF
15 | NA | TRBJ2-6 | TRBV5-1 | many | TGCGCCAGCAGCCTAGCTGGCTCTGGGGCCAACGTCCTGACTTTC | CASSLAGSGANVLTF
14 | NA | TRBJ1-2 | TRBV5-1 | NA | TGCGCCAGCAGCTTGGATTACGAGGGCTATGGCTACACCTTC | CASSLDYEGYGYTF
16 | TRBD2 | TRBJ2-3 | TRBV5-1 | NA | TGCGCCAGCAGCTGGGGACTAGCGGGAATCACAGATACGCAGTATTTT | CASSWGLAGITDTQYF
15 | TRBD2 | TRBJ2-5 | TRBV5-1 | NA | TGCGCCAGCAGTCCGCGGGGGTGGCCCCCAGAGACCCAGTACTTC | CASSPRGWPPETQYF
13 | NA | TRBJ2-3 | TRBV6-2/TRBV6-3 | NA | TGTGCCAGCAGTTACGGTGGGCAAGATACGCAGTATTTT | CASSYGGQDTQYF
17 | TRBD2 | TRBJ2-1 | TRBV5-1 | NA | TGCGCCAGCAGCTTGGCCGCGGCAGCGGGAGAGGGCAATGAGCAGTTCTTC | CASSLAAAAGEGNEQFF
13 | NA | TRBJ1-1 | TRBV27 | NA | TGTGCCAGCCTCTCCGGGGTAGGGGGTGAAGCTTTCTTT | CASLSGVGGEAFF
14 | NA | TRBJ1-1 | TRBV20-1 | NA | TGCAGTGTTCCCGGGTCAGGGGTAGGAACTGAAGCTTTCTTT | CSVPGSGVGTEAFF
14 | NA | TRBJ2-3 | TRBV12-3/TRBV12-4 | many | TGTGCCAGCAGTTCCCCCCGACGCACAGATACGCAGTATTTT | CASSSPRRTDTQYF
15 | TRBD2 | TRBJ2-7 | TRBV28 | few | TGTGCCAGCAGTTTAACGAGCGGGAGTGACTACGAGCAGTACTTC | CASSLTSGSDYEQYF
15 | NA | TRBJ1-6 | TRBV20-1 | few | TGCAGTGCTAGAGATTCCGGATCCTCTAATTCACCCCTCCACTTT | CSARDSGSSNSPLHF
15 | TRBD2 | TRBJ2-7 | TRBV6-5 | NA | TGTGCCAGCAGTGGTAGGGGCGGGAGCTCCTACGAGCAGTACTTC | CASSGRGGSSYEQYF
14 | NA | TRBJ2-1 | TRBV6-6 | NA | TGTGCCAGTCAAGCCCCGGTCCCCTACAATGAGCAGTTCTTC | CASQAPVPYNEQFF
13 | NA | TRBJ2-5 | TRBV20-1 | NA | TGCAGTGCTAGGTATACAGGGCGAGAGACCCAGTACTTC | CSARYTGRETQYF
15 | TRBD1 | TRBJ1-2 | TRBV11-3 | NA | TGTGCCAGCTCCGGGGCAGGGGGCGTTTACTATGGCTACACCTTC | CASSGAGGVYYGYTF
15 | NA | TRBJ1-6 | TRBV12-3/TRBV12-4 | NA | TGTGCCAGCAGTTTTAGACGCCTGGGGGATTCACCCCTCCACTTT | CASSFRRLGDSPLHF
12 | NA | TRBJ2-5 | TRBV20-1 | NA | TGCAGTGCTACAGGGGGGCAAGAGACCCAGTACTTC | CSATGGQETQYF
14 | NA | TRBJ1-6 | TRBV6-1 | NA | TGTGCCAGCCGATTTTCGACAGATAATTCACCCCCCCACTTT | CASRFSTDNSPPHF
15 | NA | TRBJ2-7 | TRBV11-2 | few | TGTGCCAGCAGCTTAATGGAATTACGCTCCTACGAGCAGTACTTC | CASSLMELRSYEQYF
15 | NA | TRBJ2-3 | TRBV12-3/TRBV12-4 | NA | TGTGCCAGCAGTTTAGCGGGAGAGGGGACAGATACGCAGTATTTT | CASSLAGEGTDTQYF
16 | NA | TRBJ2-3 | TRBV10-3 | NA | TGTGCCATCAGTGACCCCCGTGACAGAATCACAGATACGCAGTATTTT | CAISDPRDRITDTQYF
15 | TRBD2 | TRBJ2-5 | TRBV2 | few | TGTGCCAGCAGTCCCCTAGCGGGAGATTCAGAGACCCAGTACTTC | CASSPLAGDSETQYF
13 | TRBD1 | TRBJ2-7 | TRBV6-2/TRBV6-3 | few | TGTGCCAGCCGGGGACAGGGAGTTGCCGAGCAGTACTTC | CASRGQGVAEQYF
15 | TRBD2 | TRBJ2-3 | TRBV5-6 | NA | TGTGCCAGCAGCCAACTAGCGGGGGGGCAAGATACGCAGTATTTT | CASSQLAGGQDTQYF
14 | TRBD1 | TRBJ1-2 | TRBV2 | once | TGTGCCAGCAGTGACTTGGCAGGGGGCTCTGGCTACACCTTC | CASSDLAGGSGYTF
16 | TRBD1 | TRBJ2-7 | TRBV7-9 | few | TGTGCCAGCAGCTTAGAGGGGCCGGGACAGGGCTACGAGCAGTACTTC | CASSLEGPGQGYEQYF
15 | TRBD2 | TRBJ2-7 | TRBV7-3 | NA | TGTGCCAGCAGCTCGTCTGCGGGGGGACCGTACGAGCAGTACTTC | CASSSSAGGPYEQYF
16 | TRBD2 | TRBJ2-1 | TRBV6-2/TRBV6-3 | NA | TGTGCCAGCAGTTCCCAGCGGGGGGGGACCTACAATGAGCAGTTCTTC | CASSSQRGGTYNEQFF
14 | NA | TRBJ2-5 | TRBV5-1 | few | TGCGCCAGCAGCTCCTTCGGCGGGGACGAGACCCAGTACTTC | CASSSFGGDETQYF
20 | TRBD1 | TRBJ1-2 | TRBV4-1 | few | TGCGCCAGCAGCCAAGTGGGGAGCCAGAGAGGGACAGGGAGACGCTATGGCTACACCTTC | CASSQVGSQRGTGRRYGYTF
16 | TRBD1 | TRBJ1-1 | TRBV4-1 | NA | TGCGCCAGCAGCCGGGAATCCTGGGACAGGGAGCCTGAAGCTTTCTTT | CASSRESWDREPEAFF
11 | NA | TRBJ2-5 | TRBV29-1 | NA | TGCAGCGTTGCCCCGCAAGAGACCCAGTACTTC | CSVAPQETQYF
15 | NA | TRBJ2-4 | TRBV5-1 | NA | TGCGCCAGCAGCTTGGGAAGGGTCGAGAAAAACATTCAGTACTTC | CASSLGRVEKNIQYF
16 | TRBD1 | TRBJ1-1 | TRBV4-2 | few | TGTGCCAGCAGCCAAGAACAGGGGTCCCACGGCACTGAAGCTTTCTTT | CASSQEQGSHGTEAFF
15 | NA | TRBJ2-1 | TRBV6-7 | NA | TGTGCCAGCAGTTCCGCCGGGACTCAAATCTACGAGCAGTTCTTC | CASSSAGTQIYEQFF
13 | NA | TRBJ1-5 | TRBV6-5 | NA | TGTGCCAGCAGTTACTCGTCACATCAGCCCCAGCATTTT | CASSYSSHQPQHF
13 | TRBD2 | TRBJ2-3 | TRBV24-1 | NA | TGTGCCACCAGTGCCGGACTAGCGGAAGGGCAGTATTTT | CATSAGLAEGQYF
14 | NA | TRBJ2-7 | TRBV21-1 | NA | TGTGCCAGCAGCAATAGCTGGGGCGGGTACGAGCAGTACTTC | CASSNSWGGYEQYF
13 | NA | TRBJ2-1 | TRBV29-1 | NA | TGCAGCGTTGGTGGGGTCCTTGGGGTTGAGCAGTTCTTC | CSVGGVLGVEQFF
16 | NA | TRBJ1-5 | TRBV12-3/TRBV12-4 | few | TGTGCCAGCAGTTTAGCGGGTTCGGCCAGTAATCAGCCCCAGCATTTT | CASSLAGSASNQPQHF
13 | TRBD2 | TRBJ2-7 | TRBV20-1 | NA | TGCAGTGCTGAGGGGACTAGATACTACGAGCAGTACTTC | CSAEGTRYYEQYF
16 | TRBD2 | TRBJ2-1 | TRBV10-3 | NA | TGTGCCATCAGGGGGACTAGCGGGATCTCCTACAATGAGCAGTTCTTC | CAIRGTSGISYNEQFF